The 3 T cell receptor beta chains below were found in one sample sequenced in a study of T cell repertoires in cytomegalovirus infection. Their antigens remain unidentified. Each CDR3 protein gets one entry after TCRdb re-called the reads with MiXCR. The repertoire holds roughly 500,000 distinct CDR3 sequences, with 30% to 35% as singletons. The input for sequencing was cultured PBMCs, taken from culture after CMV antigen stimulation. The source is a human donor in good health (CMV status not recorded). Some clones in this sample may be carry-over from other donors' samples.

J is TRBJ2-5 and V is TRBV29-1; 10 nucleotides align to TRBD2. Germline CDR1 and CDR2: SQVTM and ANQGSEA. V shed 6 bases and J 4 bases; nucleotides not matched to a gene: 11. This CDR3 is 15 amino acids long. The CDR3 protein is CSVYRLAGDPETQYF. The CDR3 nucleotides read TGCAGCGTGTATCGGCTAGCGGGAGATCCAGAGACCCAGTACTTC.

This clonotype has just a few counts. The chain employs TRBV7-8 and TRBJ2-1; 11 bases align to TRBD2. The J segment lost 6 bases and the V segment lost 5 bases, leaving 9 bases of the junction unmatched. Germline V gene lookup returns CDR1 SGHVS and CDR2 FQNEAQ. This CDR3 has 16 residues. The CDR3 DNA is TGTGCCAGCAGCCTTATAGCGGGAGGGCCGTTCAATGAGCAGTTCTTC. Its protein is CASSLIAGGPFNEQFF.

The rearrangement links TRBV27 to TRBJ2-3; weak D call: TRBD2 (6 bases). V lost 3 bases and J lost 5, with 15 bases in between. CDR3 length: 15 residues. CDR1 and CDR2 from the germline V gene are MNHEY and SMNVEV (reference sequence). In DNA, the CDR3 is TGTGCCAGCAGTTTTATGACGGGAGTGAGAGATACGCAGTATTTT. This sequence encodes CASSFMTGVRDTQYF.